This is a list of T cell receptor beta chains from one sample in a study of blood T cell repertoires in COVID-19. The data were produced by immunoSEQ multiplex PCR, yet TCRdb's version contains in-frame clones alone and is incomplete. This table has some 190,000 clones, 84% appearing once. Material for sequencing was PBMCs or T cells enriched from blood (not recorded which). These receptors were collected from a woman aged 25 to 39 who had recovered from COVID-19. The CDR3 runs from the conserved cysteine through the conserved F or W.

v_call: TRBV29-1; j_call: TRBJ2-7; cdr3_aa: CSVEGWKSGQGVHEQYF
v_call: TRBV10-3; j_call: TRBJ2-3; cdr3_aa: CAISEDQRGGNTQYF
v_call: TRBV7-9; j_call: TRBJ1-1; cdr3_aa: CASSNWATEAFF
v_call: TRBV19; j_call: TRBJ1-2; cdr3_aa: CASSIQGSSGYTF
v_call: TRBV11-2; j_call: TRBJ1-1; cdr3_aa: CASSFGTGAFF
v_call: TRBV5-1; j_call: TRBJ2-3; cdr3_aa: CASSLLSAADTQYF
v_call: TRBV27; j_call: TRBJ1-5; cdr3_aa: CASSPDRVDQPQHF
v_call: TRBV7-9; j_call: TRBJ2-1; cdr3_aa: CASSWEGSSYNEQFF
v_call: TRBV30; j_call: TRBJ2-7; cdr3_aa: CAWRQEGGLGYEQYF
v_call: TRBV28; j_call: TRBJ1-5; cdr3_aa: CATELSNQPQHF
v_call: TRBV11-2; j_call: TRBJ2-3; cdr3_aa: CASSFFSGSTDTQYF
v_call: TRBV5-4; j_call: TRBJ2-4; cdr3_aa: CASSFLGSGRGKNIQYF
v_call: TRBV6-5; j_call: TRBJ2-1; cdr3_aa: CASTLAGWYNEQFF
v_call: TRBV5-1; j_call: TRBJ2-5; cdr3_aa: CASSLVGGLAETQYF
v_call: TRBV7-9; j_call: TRBJ2-1; cdr3_aa: CASKGDNEQFF
v_call: TRBV6-4; j_call: TRBJ2-7; cdr3_aa: CASSDRRLAGNSSDYEQYF
v_call: TRBV3-1/TRBV3-2; j_call: TRBJ1-3; cdr3_aa: CASSPGTGVTGNTIYF
v_call: TRBV21-1; j_call: TRBJ1-3; cdr3_aa: CASSVGTARGSSGNTIYF
v_call: TRBV5-1; j_call: TRBJ2-3; cdr3_aa: CASAGDLTDTQYF
v_call: TRBV9; j_call: TRBJ2-5; cdr3_aa: CASSVGGGGRQETQYF
v_call: TRBV6-5; j_call: TRBJ1-6; cdr3_aa: CASSYETGLNSPLHF
v_call: TRBV5-1; j_call: TRBJ2-1; cdr3_aa: CASAAGNEQFF
v_call: TRBV6-5; j_call: TRBJ2-1; cdr3_aa: CASSRSGTAYNEQFF
v_call: TRBV7-6; j_call: TRBJ2-2; cdr3_aa: CASSLEVGQGDTGELFF
v_call: TRBV4-1; j_call: TRBJ1-5; cdr3_aa: CASSLTQGPNQPQHF
v_call: TRBV13; j_call: TRBJ2-1; cdr3_aa: CASSLIAGAIGEQFF
v_call: TRBV11-3; j_call: TRBJ2-2; cdr3_aa: CASSLNTGVWTGELFF
v_call: TRBV27; j_call: TRBJ2-3; cdr3_aa: CASSSPFLLAESTDTQYF
v_call: TRBV24-1; j_call: TRBJ1-5; cdr3_aa: CATRIRGMWGNQPQHF
v_call: TRBV12-3/TRBV12-4; j_call: TRBJ1-1; cdr3_aa: CASSPLMNTEAFF
v_call: TRBV9; j_call: TRBJ1-5; cdr3_aa: CASSVGQGSNQPQHF
v_call: TRBV18; j_call: TRBJ1-6; cdr3_aa: CASSPPQGSSYNSPLHF
v_call: TRBV19; j_call: TRBJ1-1; cdr3_aa: CASSTLGALNTEAFF
v_call: TRBV3-1/TRBV3-2; j_call: TRBJ1-1; cdr3_aa: CASSHLGLEAFF
v_call: TRBV5-6; j_call: TRBJ1-1; cdr3_aa: CASSLIGQPNTEAFF
v_call: TRBV6-6; j_call: TRBJ1-4; cdr3_aa: CASRPGGTNEKLFF
v_call: TRBV28; j_call: TRBJ1-1; cdr3_aa: CASSLFGEGAFF
v_call: TRBV11-3; j_call: TRBJ2-7; cdr3_aa: CASSAARTSGTNEQYF
v_call: TRBV28; j_call: TRBJ1-2; cdr3_aa: CASIQTGGGYTF
v_call: TRBV3-1/TRBV3-2; j_call: TRBJ2-5; cdr3_aa: CASSQNRGQETQYF
v_call: TRBV5-6; j_call: TRBJ1-2; cdr3_aa: CASRPPQGARVAF
v_call: TRBV4-1; j_call: TRBJ2-2; cdr3_aa: CASSQIPGLVGSGELFF
v_call: TRBV24-1; j_call: TRBJ1-4; cdr3_aa: CATSDSRTGNEKLFF
v_call: TRBV21-1; j_call: TRBJ1-4; cdr3_aa: CASSKDRVPINEKLFF
v_call: TRBV30; j_call: TRBJ2-5; cdr3_aa: CAWATGARGETQYF
v_call: TRBV21-1; j_call: TRBJ1-5; cdr3_aa: CASSKRIEQGSCSNQPQHF